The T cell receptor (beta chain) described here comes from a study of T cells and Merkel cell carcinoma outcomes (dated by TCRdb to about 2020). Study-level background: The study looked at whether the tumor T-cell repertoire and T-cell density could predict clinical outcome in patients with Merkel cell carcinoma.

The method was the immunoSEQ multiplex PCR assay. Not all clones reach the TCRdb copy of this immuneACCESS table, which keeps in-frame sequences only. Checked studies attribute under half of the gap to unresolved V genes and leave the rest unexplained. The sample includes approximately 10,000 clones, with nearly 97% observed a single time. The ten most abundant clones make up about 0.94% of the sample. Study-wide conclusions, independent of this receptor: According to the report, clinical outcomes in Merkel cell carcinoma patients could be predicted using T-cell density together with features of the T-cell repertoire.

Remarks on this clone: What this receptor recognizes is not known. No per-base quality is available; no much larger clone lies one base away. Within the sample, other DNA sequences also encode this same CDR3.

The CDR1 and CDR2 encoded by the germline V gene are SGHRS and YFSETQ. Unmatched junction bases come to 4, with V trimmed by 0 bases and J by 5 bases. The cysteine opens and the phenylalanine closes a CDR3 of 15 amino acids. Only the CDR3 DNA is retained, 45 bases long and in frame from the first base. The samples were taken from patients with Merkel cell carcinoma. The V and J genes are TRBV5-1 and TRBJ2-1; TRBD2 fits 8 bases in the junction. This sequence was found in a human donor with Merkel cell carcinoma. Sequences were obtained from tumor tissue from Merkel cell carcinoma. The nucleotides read TGCGCCAGCAGCTTGGCCGGGACTAGGAACAATGAGCAGTTCTTC. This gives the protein CASSLAGTRNNEQFF. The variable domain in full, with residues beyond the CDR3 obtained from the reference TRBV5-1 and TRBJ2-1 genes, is KAGVTQTPRYLIKTRGQQVTLSCSPISGHRSVSWYQQTPGQGLQFLFEYFSETQRNKGNFPGRFSGRQFSNSRSEMNVSTLELGDSALYLCASSLAGTRNNEQFFGPGTRLTVL.